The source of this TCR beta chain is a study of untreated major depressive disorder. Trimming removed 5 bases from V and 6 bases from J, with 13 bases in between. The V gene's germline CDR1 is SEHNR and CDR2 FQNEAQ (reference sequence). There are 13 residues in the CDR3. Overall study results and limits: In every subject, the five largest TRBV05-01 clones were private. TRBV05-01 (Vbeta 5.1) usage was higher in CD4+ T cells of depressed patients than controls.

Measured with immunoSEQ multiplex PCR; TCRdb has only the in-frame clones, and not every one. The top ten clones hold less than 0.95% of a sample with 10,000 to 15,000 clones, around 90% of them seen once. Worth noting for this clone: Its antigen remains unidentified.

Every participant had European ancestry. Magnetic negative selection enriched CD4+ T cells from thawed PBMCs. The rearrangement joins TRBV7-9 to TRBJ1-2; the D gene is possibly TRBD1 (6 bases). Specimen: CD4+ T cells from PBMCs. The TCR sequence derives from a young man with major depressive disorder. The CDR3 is CASSAYRVDGYTF. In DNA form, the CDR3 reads TGTGCCAGCAGCGCCTACAGGGTTGATGGCTACACCTTC.